One sample yielded the 11 T cell receptor beta chains listed below, sequenced in a study of identical twins. Via MiXCR, TCRdb re-called the 5' RACE reads, giving one row per CDR3 protein. The sample lists approximately 410,000 distinct CDR3 sequences; 15% to 20% were seen once. The sequencing sample was made of naive T cells sorted from blood. All receptors derive from a middle-aged man in good health.

This clonotype was counted a few times. J is TRBJ2-7 and V is TRBV15, with 7 bases lining up with TRBD2. J gave up 0 bases and V 3 bases, and 8 bases lay outside the gene matches. The length of the CDR3 is 16 residues. Per the germline V gene, CDR1 is LNHNV and CDR2 is YYDKDF (reference sequence). The CDR3 loop is CATSRASGRSSYEQYF. The CDR3 DNA reads as TGTGCCACCAGCAGGGCTTCCGGGAGGAGCTCCTACGAGCAGTACTTC.

This rearrangement joins TRBV28 to TRBJ1-2, with no clear D. The germline CDR1 and CDR2 sequences are MDHEN and SYDVKM. V lost 2 bases and J lost 7, with 5 bases in between. The CDR3 consists of 11 residues. The CDR3 nucleotides are TGTGCCAGCAGTTTAATGGGTGGCTACACCTTC. The encoded protein is CASSLMGGYTF.

This clonotype was recorded only once. The V and J genes are TRBV20-1 and TRBJ2-5; D is uncertain. This CDR3 spans 16 amino acids. The germline gives CDR1 DFQATT, CDR2 SNEGSKA (reference sequence). V lost 3 bases and J lost 4, with 21 bases in between. The CDR3 reads CSASSSRGERLETQYF. Written as DNA, the CDR3 is TGCAGTGCTAGTTCGTCCCGCGGCGAGAGGCTAGAGACCCAGTACTTC.

The CDR3 nucleotides read TGTGCCAGCAGTTACTCCTCCGGGACTAGCGGGCCCCAAGAGACCCAGTACTTC. It codes for CASSYSSGTSGPQETQYF. The chain recombines TRBV6-5 with TRBJ2-5; 12 bases line up with TRBD2. CDR1 and CDR2 (germline): MNHEY, SVGAGI. The CDR3 covers 18 residues. The J segment lost 1 base and the V segment lost 0 bases, leaving 6 bases of the junction unmatched.

This clonotype was counted ten times or more. V and J are TRBV27 and TRBJ2-7; 10 bases are a match to TRBD2. This CDR3 comprises 17 residues. V trimming: 2 bases; J trimming: 0 bases; junction bases outside the gene matches: 7. Germline V gives CDR1 MNHEY, CDR2 SMNVEV (reference sequence). CDR3 nucleotides: TGTGCCAGCAGTTTACTAGCGGGGGATGGTAGCTCCTACGAGCAGTACTTC. Translated, it gives CASSLLAGDGSSYEQYF.

This clonotype was observed a handful of times. V is TRBV4-3 and J is TRBJ2-5; tentatively, D is TRBD2 (5 bases). The germline CDR1 and CDR2 sequences are LGHNA and YSLEER. Trimming shortened V by 0 bases and J by 5 bases, and 13 bases separated the two germline ends. This CDR3 has 15 amino acids. The CDR3 sequence: CASSQDRAGFETQYF. In DNA form, the CDR3 reads TGCGCCAGCAGCCAAGATCGTGCGGGTTTCGAGACCCAGTACTTC.

CDR3 DNA sequence: TGTGCCACCAGTGATTTGGACAGGGGCAGGGAGACCCAGTACTTC. Translated: CATSDLDRGRETQYF. The gene calls are TRBV24-1 and TRBJ2-5; 8 nucleotides line up with TRBD1. CDR3 length: 15 residues. V was clipped by 0 bases and J by 5 bases; unmatched bases: 4. Germline V lookup: CDR1 KGHDR, CDR2 SFDVKD.

The table lists this clonotype with a few counts. V gene TRBV12-3 or TRBV12-4 combines with J gene TRBJ1-5; D is perhaps TRBD1 (5 bases). Between the trimmed V and J ends, which lost 3 bases and 3 bases, there was a span of 24 bases. CDR3 length: 19 amino acids. CDR3 sequence reads: CASSFGLFKLQGHNQPQHF. Here the CDR3 DNA reads TGTGCCAGCAGTTTCGGGCTATTCAAGCTTCAGGGCCACAATCAGCCCCAGCATTTT.

This clonotype was seen a few times. The chain joins TRBV3-1 to TRBJ1-1; 12 positions agree with TRBD1. V trimming: 4 bases; J trimming: 3 bases; junction bases outside the gene matches: 12. The CDR3 covers 18 residues. Germline V gene data show CDR1 as LGHDT and CDR2 as YNNKEL (reference sequence). The CDR3 coding sequence is TGTGCCAGCAGCCGAAGGGGAGGGACAGGGGGCTGGGACACTGAAGCTTTCTTT. Protein: CASSRRGGTGGWDTEAFF.

The chain has TRBV5-1 and TRBJ2-2; 10 bases are a match to TRBD2. The trim removed 4 bases at V and 1 base at J, leaving 7 bases unmatched. The CDR3 spans 17 residues. From germline, CDR1 is SGHRS and CDR2 YFSETQ. CDR3 sequence reads: CASSQPRTSGNTGELFF. The DNA of the CDR3 is TGCGCCAGCAGCCAACCGCGGACTAGCGGGAACACCGGGGAGCTGTTTTTT.

The chain combines TRBV20-1 with TRBJ2-7, with 11 nucleotides matching TRBD2. The junction had 16 bases not matched to a gene; V was cut back by 6 bases and J by 6 bases. The germline V gene encodes CDR1 DFQATT and CDR2 SNEGSKA (reference sequence). The CDR3 has 16 residues. The CDR3: CSARKLAGAYMGEQYF. For the CDR3, the DNA is TGCAGTGCGCGTAAACTAGCGGGAGCGTATATGGGCGAGCAGTACTTC.